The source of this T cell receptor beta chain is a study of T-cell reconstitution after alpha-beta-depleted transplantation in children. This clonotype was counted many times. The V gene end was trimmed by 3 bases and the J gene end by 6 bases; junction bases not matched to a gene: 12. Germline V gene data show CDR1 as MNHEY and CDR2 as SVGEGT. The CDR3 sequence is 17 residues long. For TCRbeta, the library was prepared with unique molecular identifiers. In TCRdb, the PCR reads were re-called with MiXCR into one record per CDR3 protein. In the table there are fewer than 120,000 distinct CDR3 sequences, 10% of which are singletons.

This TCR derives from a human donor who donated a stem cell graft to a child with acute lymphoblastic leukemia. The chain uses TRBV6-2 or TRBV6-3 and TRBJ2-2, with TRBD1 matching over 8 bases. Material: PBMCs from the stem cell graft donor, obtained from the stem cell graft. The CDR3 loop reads CASSYHYRGISAGELFF. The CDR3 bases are TGTGCCAGCAGTTATCATTACAGGGGGATTTCGGCCGGGGAGCTGTTTTTT.